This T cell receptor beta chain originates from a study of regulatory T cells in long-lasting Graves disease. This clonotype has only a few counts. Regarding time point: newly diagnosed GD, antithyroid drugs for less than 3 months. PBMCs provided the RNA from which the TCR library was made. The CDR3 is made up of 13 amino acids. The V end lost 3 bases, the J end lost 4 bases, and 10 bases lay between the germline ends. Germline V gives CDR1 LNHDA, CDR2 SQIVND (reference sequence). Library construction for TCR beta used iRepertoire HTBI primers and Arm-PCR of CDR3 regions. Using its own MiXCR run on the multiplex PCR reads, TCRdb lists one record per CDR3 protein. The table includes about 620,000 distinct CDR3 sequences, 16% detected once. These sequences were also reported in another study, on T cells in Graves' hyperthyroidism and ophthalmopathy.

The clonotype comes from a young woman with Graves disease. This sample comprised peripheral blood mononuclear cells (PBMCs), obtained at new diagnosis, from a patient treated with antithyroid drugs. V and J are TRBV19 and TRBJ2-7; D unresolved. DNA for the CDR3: TGTGCCAGTAGTATCCTTCCCGGTTACGAGCAGTACTTC. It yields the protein CASSILPGYEQYF.